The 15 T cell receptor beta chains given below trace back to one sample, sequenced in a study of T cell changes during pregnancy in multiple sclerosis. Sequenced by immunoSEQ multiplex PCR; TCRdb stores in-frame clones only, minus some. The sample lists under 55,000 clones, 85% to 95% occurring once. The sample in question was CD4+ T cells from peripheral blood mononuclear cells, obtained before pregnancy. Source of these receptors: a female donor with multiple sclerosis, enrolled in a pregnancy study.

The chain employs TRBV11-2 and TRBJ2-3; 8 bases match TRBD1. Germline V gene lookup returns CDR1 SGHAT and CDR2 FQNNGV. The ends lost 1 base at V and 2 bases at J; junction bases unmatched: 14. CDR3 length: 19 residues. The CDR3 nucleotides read TGTGCCAGCAGCTTAGCGAGGCGAGCCGGACAGGGTTTCACAGATACGCAGTATTTT. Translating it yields CASSLARRAGQGFTDTQYF.

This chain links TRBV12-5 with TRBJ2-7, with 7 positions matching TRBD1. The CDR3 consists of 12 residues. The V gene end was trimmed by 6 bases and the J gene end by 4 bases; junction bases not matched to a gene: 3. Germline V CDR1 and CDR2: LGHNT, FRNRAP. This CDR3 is CASGQTGYEQYF. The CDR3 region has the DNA TGTGCTAGTGGCCAGACAGGGTACGAGCAGTACTTC.

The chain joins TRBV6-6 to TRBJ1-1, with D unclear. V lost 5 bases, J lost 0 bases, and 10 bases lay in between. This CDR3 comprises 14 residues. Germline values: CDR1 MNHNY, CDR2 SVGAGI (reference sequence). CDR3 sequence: CASSIQSLNTEAFF. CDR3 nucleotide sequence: TGTGCCAGCAGTATACAGTCCCTGAACACTGAAGCTTTCTTT.

CDR3 region: CASSLGPSYRSRYGYTF. DNA of the CDR3: TGTGCCAGCAGCTTAGGCCCCTCATATAGATCGCGCTATGGCTACACCTTC. The chain employs TRBV7-9 and TRBJ1-2; D ambiguous. V lost 1 base, J lost 4 bases, and 19 bases lay in between. This CDR3 is 17 amino acids long. Germline CDR1 reads SEHNR; CDR2 reads FQNEAQ (reference sequence). The variable domain in full, with the rest retrieved from reference TRBV7-9 and TRBJ1-2, is DTGVSQNPRHKITKRGQNVTFRCDPISEHNRLYWYRQTLGQGPEFLTYFQNEAQLEKSRLLSDRFSAERPKGSFSTLEIQRTEQGDSAMYLCASSLGPSYRSRYGYTFGSGTRLTVV.

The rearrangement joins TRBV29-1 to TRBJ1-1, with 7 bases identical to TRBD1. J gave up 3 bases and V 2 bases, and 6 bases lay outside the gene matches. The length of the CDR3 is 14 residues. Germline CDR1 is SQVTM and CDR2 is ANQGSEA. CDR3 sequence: CSVEFPTGYTEAFF. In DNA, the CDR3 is TGCAGCGTTGAATTCCCGACAGGGTACACTGAAGCTTTCTTT.

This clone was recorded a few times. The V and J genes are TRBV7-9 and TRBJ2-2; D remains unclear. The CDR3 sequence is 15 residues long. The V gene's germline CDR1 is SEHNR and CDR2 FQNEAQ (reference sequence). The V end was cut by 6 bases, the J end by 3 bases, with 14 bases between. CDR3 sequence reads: CASRRSHVHTGELFF. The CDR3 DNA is TGTGCCAGCAGGAGGAGCCACGTACACACCGGGGAGCTGTTTTTT.

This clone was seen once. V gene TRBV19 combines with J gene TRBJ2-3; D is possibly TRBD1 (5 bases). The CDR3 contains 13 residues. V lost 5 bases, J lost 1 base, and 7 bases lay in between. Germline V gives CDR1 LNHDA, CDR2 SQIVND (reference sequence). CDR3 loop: CASSGRGTDTQYF. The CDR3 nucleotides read TGTGCCAGTAGTGGCAGGGGCACAGATACGCAGTATTTT. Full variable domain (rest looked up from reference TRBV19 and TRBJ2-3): DGGITQSPKYLFRKEGQNVTLSCEQNLNHDAMYWYRQDPGQGLRLIYYSQIVNDFQKGDIAEGYSVSREKKESFPLTVTSAQKNPTAFYLCASSGRGTDTQYFGPGTRLTVL.

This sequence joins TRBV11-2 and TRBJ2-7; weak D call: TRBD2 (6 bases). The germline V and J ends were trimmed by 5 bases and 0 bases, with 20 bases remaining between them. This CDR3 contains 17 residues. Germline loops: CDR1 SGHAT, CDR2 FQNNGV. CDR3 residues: CASSVGGDLLSSYEQYF. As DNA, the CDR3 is TGTGCCAGCAGCGTGGGGGGAGATTTACTCAGCTCCTACGAGCAGTACTTC.

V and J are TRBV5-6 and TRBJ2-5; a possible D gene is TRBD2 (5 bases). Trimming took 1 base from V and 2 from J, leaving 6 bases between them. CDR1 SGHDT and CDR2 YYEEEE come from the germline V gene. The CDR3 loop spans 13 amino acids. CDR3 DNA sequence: TGTGCCAGCAGCTTGAGACTACAAGAGACCCAGTACTTC. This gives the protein CASSLRLQETQYF.

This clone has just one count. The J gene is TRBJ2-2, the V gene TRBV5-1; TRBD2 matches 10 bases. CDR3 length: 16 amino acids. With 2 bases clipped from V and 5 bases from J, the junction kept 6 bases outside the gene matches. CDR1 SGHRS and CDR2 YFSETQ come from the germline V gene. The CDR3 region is CASSFSGRAGTGELFF. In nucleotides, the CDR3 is TGCGCCAGCAGCTTCAGCGGGAGGGCCGGTACCGGGGAGCTGTTTTTT.

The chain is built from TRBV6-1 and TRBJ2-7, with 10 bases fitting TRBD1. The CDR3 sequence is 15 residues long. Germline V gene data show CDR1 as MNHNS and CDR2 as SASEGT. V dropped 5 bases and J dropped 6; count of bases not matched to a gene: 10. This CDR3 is CASSPARDRGREQYF. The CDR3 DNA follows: TGTGCCAGCAGTCCAGCAAGGGACAGGGGCCGCGAGCAGTACTTC.

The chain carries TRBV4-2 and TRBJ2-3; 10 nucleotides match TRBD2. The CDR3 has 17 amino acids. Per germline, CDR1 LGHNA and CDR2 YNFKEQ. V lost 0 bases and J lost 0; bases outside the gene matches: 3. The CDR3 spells CASSQDQLAGSTDTQYF. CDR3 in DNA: TGTGCCAGCAGCCAAGACCAACTAGCGGGAAGCACAGATACGCAGTATTTT.

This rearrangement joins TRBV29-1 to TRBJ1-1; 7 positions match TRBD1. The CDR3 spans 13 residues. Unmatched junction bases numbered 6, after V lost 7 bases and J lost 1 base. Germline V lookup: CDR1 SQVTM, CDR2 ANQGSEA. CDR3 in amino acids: CSAWTGQNTEAFF. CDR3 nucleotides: TGCAGCGCCTGGACAGGTCAGAACACTGAAGCTTTCTTT.

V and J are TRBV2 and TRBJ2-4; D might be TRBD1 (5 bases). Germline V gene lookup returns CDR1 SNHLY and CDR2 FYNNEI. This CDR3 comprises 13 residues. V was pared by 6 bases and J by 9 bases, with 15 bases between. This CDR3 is CASRNARVGIQYF. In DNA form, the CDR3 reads TGTGCCAGCAGGAATGCCAGGGTGGGCATTCAGTACTTC.

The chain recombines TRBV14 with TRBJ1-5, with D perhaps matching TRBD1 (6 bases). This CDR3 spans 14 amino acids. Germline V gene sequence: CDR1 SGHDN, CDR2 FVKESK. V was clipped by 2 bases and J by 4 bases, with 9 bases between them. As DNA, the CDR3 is TGTGCCAGCAGCCAACGGGGGGCAAATCAGCCCCAGCATTTT. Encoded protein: CASSQRGANQPQHF.